This T cell receptor (beta chain) comes out of a study of blood T cells in healthy people across ages. General observations from the study: Both higher diversity and more naive CD4+ cells marked long-lived donors when set against aged donors.

As for this clonotype: The antigen remains unidentified.

Sample-barcoded 5' priming and a J-beta primer mix drove a second PCR of 7 to 11 cycles. TCRdb reprocessed the 5' RACE reads via MiXCR and lists one record per CDR3 protein. The table shows about 1.4 million distinct CDR3 sequences, with 45% to 70% occurring only once. Germline values: CDR1 SEHNR, CDR2 FQNEAQ (reference sequence). CDR3 size: 13 residues. V lost 1 base and J lost 10, with 14 bases in between. Sequences were obtained from blood. This receptor was identified in a man younger than 35 in good health. The chain recombines TRBV7-9 with TRBJ2-7, with D tentatively TRBD2 (5 bases). The CDR3, as DNA: TGTGCCAGCAGCTTAGGGGGTCCAGCGGACCAGTACTTC. Translated, it gives CASSLGGPADQYF.